The rows below give T cell receptor beta chains drawn from one sample of a study of post-analysis software for immune sequencing data. A single record per CDR3 protein comes from TCRdb applying MiXCR to the PCR reads. The table lists about 460,000 distinct CDR3 sequences, around 40% of them singletons. Sequenced sample: blood. These receptors were collected from a girl between 10 and 17 years old with multiple sclerosis. Both conserved end residues are part of each CDR3. The D gene is left open where the match is weak. The listing skips clone size in some rows; elsewhere it reads once, few, many or a size class.

CDR3nt,CDR3aa,v_gene,j_gene,d_gene,abundance
TGCGCCAGCAGGCAGGGTAGCAATCAGCCCCAGCATTTT,CASRQGSNQPQHF,TRBV5-1,TRBJ1-5,-,-
TGTGCCAGCAGCCCGGGCAACACGGGGGGCTACACCTTC,CASSPGNTGGYTF,TRBV28,TRBJ1-2,-,few
TGCGCCAGCAGCCAAGATACAGGTCTCTACAATGAGCAGTTCTTC,CASSQDTGLYNEQFF,TRBV4-1,TRBJ2-1,-,-
TGTGCCAGCAGCTATCTAGCGGTGAGAAACAATGAGCAGTTCTTC,CASSYLAVRNNEQFF,TRBV7-2,TRBJ2-1,TRBD2,few
TGTGCCAGCAGTTACTCGACGGTCCTCCCGCGGGACTCCTACGAGCAGTACTTC,CASSYSTVLPRDSYEQYF,TRBV6-2/TRBV6-3,TRBJ2-7,-,few
TGCAGCGGACTTTTAGCGGGAGATGGGAATGAGCAGTTCTTC,CSGLLAGDGNEQFF,TRBV29-1,TRBJ2-1,TRBD2,-
TGTGCCATCAGCGCGGGACATCTTAACTATGGCTACACCTTC,CAISAGHLNYGYTF,TRBV10-3,TRBJ1-2,-,-
TGCAGTGTGAGCGGCGGCCGGTGGTTGGGTGAGCAGTTCTTC,CSVSGGRWLGEQFF,TRBV20-1,TRBJ2-1,-,-
TGTGCCAGCAGTAGGGGACAGGGGCCTTTCAATGAGCAGTTCTTC,CASSRGQGPFNEQFF,TRBV27,TRBJ2-1,TRBD1,-
TGCAGCGGGAGGGGGGGGCAATCGGAGACCCAGTACTTC,CSGRGGQSETQYF,TRBV29-1,TRBJ2-5,-,few
TGTGCCAGCAGCAAGTGGGGAGAGACCCAGTACTTC,CASSKWGETQYF,TRBV7-2,TRBJ2-5,-,few
TGTGCCAGCAGCGCGGACGGAGATCAGCCCCAGCATTTT,CASSADGDQPQHF,TRBV7-9,TRBJ1-5,-,-
TGCAGCGCGACAGGGGGCCTCGATGAGCAGTTCTTC,CSATGGLDEQFF,TRBV29-1,TRBJ2-1,TRBD1,-
TGCAGCGTGGGGGCGGGCAATCAGCCCCAGCATTTT,CSVGAGNQPQHF,TRBV29-1,TRBJ1-5,-,-
TGTGCTAGCAGCCCCATCTCGGGCCAGGGGGAGACCCAGTACTTC,CASSPISGQGETQYF,TRBV7-7,TRBJ2-5,-,once
TGCAGTGCTAGAGAGAGGCCCCTGGGAAGGGGGGATGAGCAGTTCTTC,CSARERPLGRGDEQFF,TRBV20-1,TRBJ2-1,-,-
TGTGCCAGCAGTTTGGTCGGTGGAGAATACGAGCAGTACTTC,CASSLVGGEYEQYF,TRBV7-2,TRBJ2-7,-,-
TGCAGTGCTAGCCCCCCCCCGGTAAGCTACGAGCAGTACTTC,CSASPPPVSYEQYF,TRBV20-1,TRBJ2-7,-,few
TGTGCCAGCAGCCTACGGACTAGCGGGAGCTCTGGGGGGCTCAATGAGCAGTTCTTC,CASSLRTSGSSGGLNEQFF,TRBV3-1,TRBJ2-1,TRBD2,-
TGTGCCAGCAGTTCGAACGAGCACCTGCGGGAAAAACTGTTTTTT,CASSSNEHLREKLFF,TRBV27,TRBJ1-4,-,once
TGTGCCAGCAGCCATGGGAGGACTAGCGGTTACAATGAACAGTTCTTC,CASSHGRTSGYNEQFF,TRBV3-1,TRBJ2-1,TRBD2,-
TGTGCCAGCAAAACTCTAGCGGGCGGGACAGATACGCAGTATTTT,CASKTLAGGTDTQYF,TRBV28,TRBJ2-3,TRBD2,-
TGTGCCAGCTCCGGGAGCCCCTACGAGCAGTACTTC,CASSGSPYEQYF,TRBV6-2/TRBV6-3,TRBJ2-7,-,-
TGCAGTGTCCCGGGGTGGAGCGGGAGTTTCGGCAATGAGCAGTTCTTC,CSVPGWSGSFGNEQFF,TRBV20-1,TRBJ2-1,TRBD2,few
TGCAGCGTTGTATTGTTGGGCGGGAGGGAGAACCCCACAGATACGCAGTATTTT,CSVVLLGGRENPTDTQYF,TRBV29-1,TRBJ2-3,TRBD2,-
TGCAGCGTTGAACTGAGGGACAGGGTGGTCTACAATGAGCAGTTCTTC,CSVELRDRVVYNEQFF,TRBV29-1,TRBJ2-1,TRBD1,-
TGTGCCAGCAGCTTACTCGCACTAGCGGGAATCTACAATGAGCAGTTCTTC,CASSLLALAGIYNEQFF,TRBV7-2,TRBJ2-1,TRBD2,-
TGTGCCAGCAGCGGGGTCTCCTACGAGCAGTACTTC,CASSGVSYEQYF,TRBV25-1,TRBJ2-7,-,few
TGTGCCAGCAGGCGCCAAAACGGCTACGAGCAGTACTTC,CASRRQNGYEQYF,TRBV6-2/TRBV6-3,TRBJ2-7,-,few
TGCAGCGTTGAGGGCAGGGGGGGCCCTCTGTACTTC,CSVEGRGGPLYF,TRBV29-1,TRBJ2-7,-,few
TGTGCCAGCGGAAGGGAAGGGGATTCACCCCTCCACTTT,CASGREGDSPLHF,TRBV7-9,TRBJ1-6,-,-